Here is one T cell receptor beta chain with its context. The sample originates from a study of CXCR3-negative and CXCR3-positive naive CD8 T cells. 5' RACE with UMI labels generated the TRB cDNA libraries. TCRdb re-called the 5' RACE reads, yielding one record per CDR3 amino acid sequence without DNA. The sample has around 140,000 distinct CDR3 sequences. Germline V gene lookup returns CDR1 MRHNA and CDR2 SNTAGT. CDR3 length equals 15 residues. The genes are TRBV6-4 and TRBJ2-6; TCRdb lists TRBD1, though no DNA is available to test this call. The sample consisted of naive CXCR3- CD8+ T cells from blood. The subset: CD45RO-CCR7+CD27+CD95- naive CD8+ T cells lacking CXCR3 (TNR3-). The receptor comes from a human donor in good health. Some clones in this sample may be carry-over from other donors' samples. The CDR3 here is CASSEGGSGANVLTF.